Below are 10 T cell receptor beta chains sequenced from a single sample in a study of blood T cells in healthy people across ages. Through a sample-barcoded 5' primer and a J-beta primer mix, a second PCR was run for roughly 6 to 12 cycles. TCRdb called the 5' RACE reads again in MiXCR, with one record for every CDR3 protein. Here the sample spans approximately 780,000 distinct CDR3 sequences, around 24% being singletons. The data also belong to a second study, concerning T cells of mothers and their children.

The sequenced material came from blood. The receptors come from a boy younger than 18 in good health.

In this sample, this clonotype turned up a few times. This rearrangement joins TRBV24-1 to TRBJ2-5; no reliable D call. The CDR3 sequence is 11 residues long. Trimming removed 4 bases from V and 5 bases from J, with 4 bases in between. CDR1 and CDR2 (germline): KGHDR, SFDVKD. The CDR3 coding sequence is TGTGCCACCAGTGACTGGGAGACCCAGTACTTC. It encodes CATSDWETQYF.

The V call is TRBV5-1, the J call TRBJ1-2, with 9 positions matching TRBD1. Germline CDR1 reads SGHRS; CDR2 reads YFSETQ. This CDR3 has 15 amino acids. V lost 4 bases to trimming and J lost 7 bases; unmatched junction nucleotides: 11. The CDR3, as DNA: TGCGCCAGCAGCCCGGGGGGGACAGGGCCGTCTGGCTACACCTTC. Its protein is CASSPGGTGPSGYTF. The full variable domain, rest sourced from reference TRBV5-1 and TRBJ1-2, is KAGVTQTPRYLIKTRGQQVTLSCSPISGHRSVSWYQQTPGQGLQFLFEYFSETQRNKGNFPGRFSGRQFSNSRSEMNVSTLELGDSALYLCASSPGGTGPSGYTFGSGTRLTVV.

This clonotype turned up a few times. The V and J genes are TRBV27 and TRBJ2-2, with D possibly being TRBD2 (5 bases). CDR1 is MNHEY, CDR2 SMNVEV, per germline (reference sequence). This CDR3 has 15 amino acids. Trimming pared 5 bases from V and 2 bases from J, leaving 12 bases between. CDR3 bases: TGTGCCAGCAGTCCCTATCGGGGAAACACCGGGGAGCTGTTTTTT. Translating gives CASSPYRGNTGELFF.

The chain employs TRBV20-1 and TRBJ1-1; D not resolved. Germline V lookup: CDR1 DFQATT, CDR2 SNEGSKA (reference sequence). This CDR3 spans 13 amino acids. V lost 4 bases, J lost 3 bases, and 12 bases lay in between. DNA for the CDR3: TGCAGTGCTACATCATGGGGTGACACTGAAGCTTTCTTT. It encodes CSATSWGDTEAFF.

The rearrangement uses TRBV5-1 and TRBJ2-1; D is unresolved. The assigned J gene may be wrong: the sequence end matches TRBJ2-7 better. CDR3 length: 13 amino acids. Germline V gives CDR1 SGHRS, CDR2 YFSETQ. In DNA form, the CDR3 reads TGCGCCAGCAGCTTGGAATCACTCCGCGAGCAGTACTTC. Residues: CASSLESLREQYF.

This clonotype was counted only a few times. The chain couples TRBV7-9 to TRBJ1-1; no reliable D call. V was cut by 9 bases and J by 6 bases, with 14 bases left in between. The CDR3 totals 12 residues. Germline CDR1 is SEHNR and CDR2 is FQNEAQ (reference sequence). The CDR3 nucleotides read TGTGCCAGTGCTGTCCGTGGTTCTGAAGCTTTCTTT. This translates into CASAVRGSEAFF.

This clonotype has only a few counts. The CDR3 spells CASSFGDRDAETQYF. The CDR3 nucleotides are TGTGCCAGCAGCTTCGGGGACAGGGATGCAGAGACCCAGTACTTC. The V gene is TRBV7-2, the J gene TRBJ2-5; 9 bases fit TRBD1. V dropped 3 bases and J dropped 4; count of bases not matched to a gene: 6. This CDR3 is 15 amino acids long. Germline V CDR1 and CDR2: SGHTA, FQGNSA.

This clonotype was counted only a few times. The chain joins TRBV7-6 to TRBJ2-7; the match to TRBD1 covers 9 bases. Germline trimming cut 0 bases from V and 5 bases from J; bases unmatched to any gene: 8. Germline assignment: CDR1 SGHVS and CDR2 FNYEAQ. The CDR3 has 16 amino acids. The CDR3 loop is CASSLAAGTGSHEQYF. The CDR3 nucleotides read TGTGCCAGCAGCTTAGCTGCCGGGACAGGGAGCCACGAGCAGTACTTC.

This clonotype was seen repeatedly, ten times or more. The chain couples TRBV12-3 or TRBV12-4 to TRBJ2-5, with D hard to call. The CDR3 runs to 12 residues. The V gene lost 3 bases and the J gene lost 1 base, with 3 bases spanning the gap. The DNA of the CDR3 is TGTGCCAGCAGTTTCCCCCAAGAGACCCAGTACTTC. Its protein product is CASSFPQETQYF.

This clonotype has more than one count but fewer than ten. The chain joins TRBV7-9 to TRBJ2-5, with no clear D. From germline, CDR1 is SEHNR and CDR2 FQNEAQ (reference sequence). The ends were cut back, 0 bases at V and 5 bases at J, with 10 bases in the middle. This CDR3 contains 14 residues. The CDR3 spells CASSLAGRWETQYF. The DNA for the CDR3 is TGTGCCAGCAGCTTAGCAGGGCGCTGGGAGACCCAGTACTTC.